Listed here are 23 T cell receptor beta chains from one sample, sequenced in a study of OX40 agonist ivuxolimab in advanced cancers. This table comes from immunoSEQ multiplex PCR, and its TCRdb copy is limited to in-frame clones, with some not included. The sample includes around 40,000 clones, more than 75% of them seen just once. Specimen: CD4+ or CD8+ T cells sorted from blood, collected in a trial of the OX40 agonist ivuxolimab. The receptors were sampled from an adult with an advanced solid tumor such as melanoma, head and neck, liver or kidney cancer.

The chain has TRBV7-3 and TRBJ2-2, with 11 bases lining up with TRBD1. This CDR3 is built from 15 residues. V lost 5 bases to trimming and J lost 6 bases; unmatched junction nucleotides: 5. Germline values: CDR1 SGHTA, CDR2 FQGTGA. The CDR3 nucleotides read TGTGCCAGCAGCCCGGACAGGGGGCGTCCCGGGGAGCTGTTTTTT. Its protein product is CASSPDRGRPGELFF.

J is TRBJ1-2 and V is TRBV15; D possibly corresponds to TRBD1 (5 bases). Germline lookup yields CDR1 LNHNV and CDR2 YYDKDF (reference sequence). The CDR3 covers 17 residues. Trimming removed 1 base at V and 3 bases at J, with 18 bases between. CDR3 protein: CATSRGPYGAQDYGYTF. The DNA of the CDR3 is TGTGCCACCAGCAGAGGTCCCTATGGGGCACAGGACTATGGCTACACCTTC.

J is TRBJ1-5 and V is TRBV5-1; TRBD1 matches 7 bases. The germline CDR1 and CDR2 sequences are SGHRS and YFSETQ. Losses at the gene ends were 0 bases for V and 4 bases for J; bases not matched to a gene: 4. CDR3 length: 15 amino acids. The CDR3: CASSLEGAGNQPQHF. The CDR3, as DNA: TGCGCCAGCAGCTTGGAGGGGGCCGGGAATCAGCCCCAGCATTTT.

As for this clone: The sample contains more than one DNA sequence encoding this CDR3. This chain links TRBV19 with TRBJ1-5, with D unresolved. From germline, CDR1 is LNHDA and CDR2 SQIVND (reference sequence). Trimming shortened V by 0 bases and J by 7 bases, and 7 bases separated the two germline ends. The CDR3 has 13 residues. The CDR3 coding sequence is TGTGCCAGTAGTATAGAAGGTCGGCAGCCCCAGCATTTT. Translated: CASSIEGRQPQHF.

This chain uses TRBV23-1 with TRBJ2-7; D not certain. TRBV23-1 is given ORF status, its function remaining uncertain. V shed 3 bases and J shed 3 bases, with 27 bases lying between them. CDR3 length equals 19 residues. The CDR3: CASSHFSPASLNYRYEQYF. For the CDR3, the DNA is TGCGCCAGCAGTCATTTTTCCCCCGCCAGCCTGAATTATCGCTACGAGCAGTACTTC.

CDR3: CASSTAGGGYTF. The CDR3 DNA follows: TGTGCCAGTAGTACGGCAGGGGGAGGCTACACCTTC. The chain has TRBV19 and TRBJ1-2, with 7 bases fitting TRBD1. V lost 4 bases, J lost 8 bases, and 4 bases stayed unmatched. Germline values: CDR1 LNHDA, CDR2 SQIVND (reference sequence). The CDR3 is 12 residues long.

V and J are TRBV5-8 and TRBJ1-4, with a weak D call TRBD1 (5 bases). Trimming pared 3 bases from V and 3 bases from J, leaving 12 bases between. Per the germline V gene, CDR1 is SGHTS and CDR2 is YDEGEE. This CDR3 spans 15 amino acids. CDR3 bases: TGTGCCAGCAGCTCCCCTTTGGGGGCTAATGAAAAACTGTTTTTT. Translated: CASSSPLGANEKLFF.

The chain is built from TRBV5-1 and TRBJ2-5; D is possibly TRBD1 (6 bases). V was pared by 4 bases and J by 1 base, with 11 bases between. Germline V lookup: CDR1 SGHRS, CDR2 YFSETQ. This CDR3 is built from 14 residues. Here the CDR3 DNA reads TGCGCCAGCAGCGCCGGACAGTCCCAAGAGACCCAGTACTTC. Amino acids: CASSAGQSQETQYF.

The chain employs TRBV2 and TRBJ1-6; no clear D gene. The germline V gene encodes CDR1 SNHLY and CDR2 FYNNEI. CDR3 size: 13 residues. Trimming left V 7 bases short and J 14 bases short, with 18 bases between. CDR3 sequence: CASKVTLMSALHF. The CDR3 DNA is TGTGCCAGCAAAGTAACGCTTATGTCCGCCCTCCACTTT.

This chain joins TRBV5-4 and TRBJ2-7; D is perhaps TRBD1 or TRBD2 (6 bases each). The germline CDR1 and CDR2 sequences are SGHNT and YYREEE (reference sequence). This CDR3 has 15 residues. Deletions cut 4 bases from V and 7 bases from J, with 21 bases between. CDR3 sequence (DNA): TGTGCCAGCAGCCTCGATCCTGGGGGGCGCGGTGAGCAGTACTTC. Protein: CASSLDPGGRGEQYF. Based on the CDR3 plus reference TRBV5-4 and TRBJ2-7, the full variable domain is ETGVTQSPTHLIKTRGQQVTLRCSSQSGHNTVSWYQQALGQGPQFIFQYYREEENGRGNFPPRFSGLQFPNYSSELNVNALELDDSALYLCASSLDPGGRGEQYFGPGTRLTVT.

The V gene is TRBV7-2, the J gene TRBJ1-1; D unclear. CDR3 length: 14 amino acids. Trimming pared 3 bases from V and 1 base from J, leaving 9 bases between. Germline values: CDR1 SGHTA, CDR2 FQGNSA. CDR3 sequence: CASSLEGGNTEAFF. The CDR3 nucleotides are TGTGCCAGCAGCTTGGAGGGAGGGAACACTGAAGCTTTCTTT. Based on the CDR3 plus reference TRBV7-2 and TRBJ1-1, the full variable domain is GAGVSQSPSNKVTEKGKDVELRCDPISGHTALYWYRQSLGQGLEFLIYFQGNSAPDKSGLPSDRFSAERTGGSVSTLTIQRTQQEDSAVYLCASSLEGGNTEAFFGQGTRLTVV.

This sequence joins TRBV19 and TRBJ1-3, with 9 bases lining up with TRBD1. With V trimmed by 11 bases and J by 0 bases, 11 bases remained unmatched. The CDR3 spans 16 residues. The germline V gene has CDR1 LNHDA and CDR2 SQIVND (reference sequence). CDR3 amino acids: CALAPGTGLSGNTIYF. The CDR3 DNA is TGTGCCCTTGCCCCCGGGACAGGGCTCTCTGGAAACACCATATATTTT.

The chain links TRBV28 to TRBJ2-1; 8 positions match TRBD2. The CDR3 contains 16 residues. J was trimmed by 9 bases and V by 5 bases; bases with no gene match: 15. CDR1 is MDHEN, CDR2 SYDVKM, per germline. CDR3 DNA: TGTGCCAGCAGTCCCTCAGGGGTAGCGGGATTGGCTGAGCAGTTCTTC. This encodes CASSPSGVAGLAEQFF. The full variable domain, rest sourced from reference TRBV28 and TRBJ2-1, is DVKVTQSSRYLVKRTGEKVFLECVQDMDHENMFWYRQDPGLGLRLIYFSYDVKMKEKGDIPEGYSVSREKKERFSLILESASTNQTSMYLCASSPSGVAGLAEQFFGPGTRLTVL.

CDR3 sequence: CASSIQGGSNEQFF. The CDR3 nucleotides read TGTGCCAGCAGCATCCAGGGGGGGTCTAATGAGCAGTTCTTC. This chain links TRBV9 with TRBJ2-1; D may correspond to TRBD1 or TRBD2 (7 bases each). Germline values: CDR1 SGDLS, CDR2 YYNGEE. The CDR3 runs to 14 residues. Trimming took 4 bases from V and 7 from J, leaving 15 bases between them.

The CDR3 loop reads CASSSLSSGNTIYF. In DNA form, the CDR3 reads TGTGCCAGTAGTAGCCTTTCCTCTGGAAACACCATATATTTT. The V and J genes are TRBV19 and TRBJ1-3; no reliable D call. The V gene lost 4 bases and the J gene lost 0 bases, with 7 bases spanning the gap. This CDR3 contains 14 residues. CDR1 is LNHDA and CDR2 is SQIVND in the germline V gene (reference sequence).

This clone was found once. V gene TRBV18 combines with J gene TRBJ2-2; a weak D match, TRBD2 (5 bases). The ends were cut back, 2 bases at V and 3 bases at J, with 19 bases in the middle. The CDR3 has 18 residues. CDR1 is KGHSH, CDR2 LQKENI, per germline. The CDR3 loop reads CASSPMGGSRSHTGELFF. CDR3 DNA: TGTGCCAGCTCACCAATGGGCGGGTCGCGAAGCCACACCGGGGAGCTGTTTTTT. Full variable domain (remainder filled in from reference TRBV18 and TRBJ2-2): NAGVMQNPRHLVRRRGQEARLRCSPMKGHSHVYWYRQLPEEGLKFMVYLQKENIIDESGMPKERFSAEFPKEGPSILRIQQVVRGDSAAYFCASSPMGGSRSHTGELFFGEGSRLTVL.

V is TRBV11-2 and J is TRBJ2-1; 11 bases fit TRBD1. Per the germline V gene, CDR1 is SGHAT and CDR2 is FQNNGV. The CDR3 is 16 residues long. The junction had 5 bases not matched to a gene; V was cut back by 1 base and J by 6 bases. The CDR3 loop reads CASSLGTGGRSNEQFF. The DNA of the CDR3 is TGTGCCAGCAGCTTAGGGACAGGGGGCAGGTCCAATGAGCAGTTCTTC.

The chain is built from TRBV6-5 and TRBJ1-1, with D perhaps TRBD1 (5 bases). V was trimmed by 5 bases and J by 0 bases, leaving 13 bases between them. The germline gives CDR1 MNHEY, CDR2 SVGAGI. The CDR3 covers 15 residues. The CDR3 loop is CASSKGTGVNTEAFF. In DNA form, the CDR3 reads TGTGCCAGCAGTAAGGGGACGGGGGTGAACACTGAAGCTTTCTTT.

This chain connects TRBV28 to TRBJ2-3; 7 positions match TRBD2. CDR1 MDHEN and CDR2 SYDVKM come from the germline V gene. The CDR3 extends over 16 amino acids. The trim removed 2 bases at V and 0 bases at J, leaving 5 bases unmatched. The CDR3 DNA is TGTGCCAGCAGTTTAGTTGTTAGCGGGAGCACAGATACGCAGTATTTT. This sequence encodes CASSLVVSGSTDTQYF.

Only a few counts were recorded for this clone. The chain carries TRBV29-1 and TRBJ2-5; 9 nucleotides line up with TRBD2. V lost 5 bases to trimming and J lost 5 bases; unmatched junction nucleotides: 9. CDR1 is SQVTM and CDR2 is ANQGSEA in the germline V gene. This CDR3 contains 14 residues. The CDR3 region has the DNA TGCAGCGTTTCGACTAGCGGCCCCAGCGAGACCCAGTACTTC. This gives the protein CSVSTSGPSETQYF.

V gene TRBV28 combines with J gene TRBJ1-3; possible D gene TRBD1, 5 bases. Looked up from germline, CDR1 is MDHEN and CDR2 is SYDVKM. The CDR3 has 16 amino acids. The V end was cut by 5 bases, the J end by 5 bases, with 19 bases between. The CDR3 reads CASSVQTGADRNTIYF. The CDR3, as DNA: TGTGCCAGCAGTGTCCAAACCGGGGCCGATCGAAACACCATATATTTT.

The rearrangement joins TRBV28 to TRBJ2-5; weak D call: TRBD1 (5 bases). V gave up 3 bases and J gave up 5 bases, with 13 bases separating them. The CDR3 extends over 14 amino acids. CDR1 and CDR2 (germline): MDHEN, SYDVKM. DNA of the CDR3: TGTGCCAGCAGTTTGTTAGGGGCAGGGGAGACCCAGTACTTC. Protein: CASSLLGAGETQYF.

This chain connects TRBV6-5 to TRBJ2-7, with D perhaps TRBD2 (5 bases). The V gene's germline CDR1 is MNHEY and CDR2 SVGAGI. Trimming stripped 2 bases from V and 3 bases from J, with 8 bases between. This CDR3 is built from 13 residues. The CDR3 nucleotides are TGTGCCAGCAGTTACGACGGAGGCTACGAGCAGTACTTC. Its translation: CASSYDGGYEQYF.